The 32 T cell receptor beta chains presented below share a single source sample, sequenced in a study of T-cell reconstitution after alpha-beta-depleted transplantation in children. Unique molecular identifiers were built into the TCRbeta library. Using its own MiXCR run on the PCR reads, TCRdb lists one record per CDR3 protein. The data contain 190,000 or so distinct CDR3 sequences, 13% to 15% of them singletons. Here the sequenced sample was PBMCs from the stem cell graft donor, taken from the stem cell graft. Receptors originate from a human donor who donated a stem cell graft to a child with acute lymphoblastic leukemia.

This clonotype has a count of ten or more. The V gene is TRBV20-1, the J gene TRBJ1-3; D is undetermined. Germline CDR1 DFQATT, CDR2 SNEGSKA (reference sequence). V was clipped by 1 base and J by 0 bases, with 13 bases between them. The CDR3 contains 16 residues. In DNA, the CDR3 is TGCAGTGCTAGAGCGGGGAGTAGGTCCTCTGGAAACACCATATATTTT. This encodes CSARAGSRSSGNTIYF.

This clonotype was counted at least ten times. The rearrangement links TRBV5-1 to TRBJ1-4, with D unclear. The CDR3 extends over 13 amino acids. Germline V gene data show CDR1 as SGHRS and CDR2 as YFSETQ. The ends were cut back, 3 bases at V and 4 bases at J, with 7 bases in the middle. The CDR3 reads CASSYLGNEKLFF. CDR3 DNA sequence: TGCGCCAGCAGCTACCTTGGTAATGAAAAACTGTTTTTT. Full variable domain (rest looked up from reference TRBV5-1 and TRBJ1-4): KAGVTQTPRYLIKTRGQQVTLSCSPISGHRSVSWYQQTPGQGLQFLFEYFSETQRNKGNFPGRFSGRQFSNSRSEMNVSTLELGDSALYLCASSYLGNEKLFFGSGTQLSVL.

The table lists this clonotype with a few counts. The genes are TRBV27 and TRBJ2-1; D possibly corresponds to TRBD2 (5 bases). Germline V gene data show CDR1 as MNHEY and CDR2 as SMNVEV (reference sequence). With 6 bases removed from V and 9 bases from J, the gap between germline ends came to 18 bases. The CDR3 loop spans 14 amino acids. The CDR3 loop is CASRLTRTPGEQFF. CDR3 in DNA: TGTGCCAGCAGACTTACTAGAACCCCCGGTGAGCAGTTCTTC.

This clonotype was observed at least ten times. The rearrangement joins TRBV5-1 to TRBJ1-4; D is ambiguous. Germline CDR1 SGHRS, CDR2 YFSETQ. The V end lost 6 bases, the J end lost 8 bases, and 14 bases lay between the germline ends. This CDR3 region has 13 residues. This chain's CDR3 is CASKVNPDEKLFF. Here the CDR3 DNA reads TGCGCCAGCAAGGTAAACCCTGACGAAAAACTGTTTTTT.

This chain uses TRBV7-9 with TRBJ2-2, with D hard to call. The V and J ends lost 1 base and 5 bases respectively, with 17 bases between them. Germline values: CDR1 SEHNR, CDR2 FQNEAQ (reference sequence). This CDR3 contains 17 residues. The CDR3: CASSLVAVTKQTGELFF. The CDR3, as DNA: TGTGCCAGCAGCTTAGTTGCGGTGACAAAGCAGACCGGGGAGCTGTTTTTT.

This clonotype was observed a few times. This rearrangement joins TRBV11-3 to TRBJ2-7, with 9 bases aligning to TRBD2. Germline lookup yields CDR1 SGHNT and CDR2 YENEEA. This CDR3 comprises 17 residues. Unmatched junction bases numbered 15, after V lost 5 bases and J lost 4 bases. For the CDR3, the DNA is TGTGCCAGCAGCCCAGGACTAGCGCGGTCTCGGGATTACGAGCAGTACTTC. Protein sequence: CASSPGLARSRDYEQYF.

The table lists this clonotype with many counts. The chain is built from TRBV5-1 and TRBJ2-7, with D perhaps matching TRBD1 (6 bases). The CDR3 contains 17 residues. Per germline, CDR1 SGHRS and CDR2 YFSETQ. With 4 bases removed from V and 2 bases from J, the gap between germline ends came to 22 bases. The CDR3 nucleotides read TGCGCCAGCAGCGGATCCACCAACAGGGTGTTACCCTACGAGCAGTACTTC. As protein: CASSGSTNRVLPYEQYF.

The chain links TRBV4-2 to TRBJ2-5; 14 bases align to TRBD2. The CDR3 length is 18 residues. Germline V gene data show CDR1 as LGHNA and CDR2 as YNFKEQ. After removal of 3 bases from V and 2 bases from J, the junction contained 8 bases not matched to a gene. This chain's CDR3 is CASSHGTSGRGGQETQYF. In DNA, the CDR3 is TGTGCCAGCAGCCATGGGACTAGCGGGAGAGGGGGTCAAGAGACCCAGTACTTC.

This clonotype was counted ten times or more. This chain connects TRBV5-4 to TRBJ2-7; 10 bases are a match to TRBD2. Losses at the gene ends were 1 base for V and 12 bases for J; bases not matched to a gene: 10. Germline lookup yields CDR1 SGHNT and CDR2 YYREEE (reference sequence). The CDR3 sequence is 14 residues long. This CDR3 reads CASSLSGTSERRYF. Here the CDR3 DNA reads TGTGCCAGCAGCTTGTCCGGGACTAGCGAGCGACGGTACTTC.

This clonotype occurred a few times. The gene calls are TRBV29-1 and TRBJ1-2; 7 nucleotides line up with TRBD1. The CDR3 has 12 amino acids. Germline loops: CDR1 SQVTM, CDR2 ANQGSEA. With V trimmed by 8 bases and J by 6 bases, 9 bases remained unmatched. The CDR3 sequence: CSSDRARDGYTF. The CDR3 DNA sequence: TGCAGCTCCGACAGGGCGCGGGATGGCTACACCTTC.

This clonotype was seen at least ten times. The J gene is TRBJ1-5, the V gene TRBV6-1; D call uncertain. Trimming took 3 bases from V and 9 from J, leaving 12 bases between them. The length of the CDR3 is 13 residues. Germline loops: CDR1 MNHNS, CDR2 SASEGT. Here the CDR3 DNA reads TGTGCCAGCAGTGATCTTCGGGTCTCGCCCCAGCATTTT. Translating it yields CASSDLRVSPQHF.

The chain carries TRBV29-1 and TRBJ2-6; D ambiguous. Germline V CDR1 and CDR2: SQVTM, ANQGSEA. The V end lost 4 bases, the J end lost 0 bases, and 10 bases lay between the germline ends. This CDR3 is 15 amino acids long. In DNA form, the CDR3 reads TGCAGCGTTGCCCCGGTGCTCTCTGGGGCCAACGTCCTGACTTTC. Translating it yields CSVAPVLSGANVLTF. The whole variable domain, filled in from reference TRBV29-1 and TRBJ2-6, reads SAVISQKPSRDICQRGTSLTIQCQVDSQVTMMFWYRQQPGQSLTLIATANQGSEATYESGFVIDKFPISRPNLTFSTLTVSNMSPEDSSIYLCSVAPVLSGANVLTFGAGSRLTVL.

J is TRBJ2-2 and V is TRBV10-3; D uncertain. This CDR3 contains 13 residues. Looked up from germline, CDR1 is ENHRY and CDR2 is SYGVKD. The germline V and J ends were trimmed by 4 bases and 4 bases, with 7 bases remaining between them. CDR3 DNA: TGTGCCATCAGTGGGTACCTCACCGGGGAGCTGTTTTTT. Protein sequence: CAISGYLTGELFF.

This clonotype showed up many times. The chain recombines TRBV27 with TRBJ2-5; 7 nucleotides agree with TRBD2. Germline V gene lookup returns CDR1 MNHEY and CDR2 SMNVEV (reference sequence). J gave up 5 bases and V 2 bases, and 5 bases lay outside the gene matches. This CDR3 has 14 amino acids. As DNA, the CDR3 is TGTGCCAGCAGTTTAGGGGCGGGAGACGAGACCCAGTACTTC. It codes for CASSLGAGDETQYF.

The sample holds many counts of this clonotype. The J gene is TRBJ1-4, the V gene TRBV3-1, with D possibly TRBD1 on 5 matching bases. The ends were cut back, 4 bases at V and 7 bases at J, with 13 bases in the middle. The CDR3 is 14 amino acids. Germline CDR1 LGHDT, CDR2 YNNKEL (reference sequence). The DNA of the CDR3 is TGTGCCAGCAGCCGAAACAGTGGGGGTGAAAAACTGTTTTTT. Amino acids: CASSRNSGGEKLFF.

This clonotype showed up many times. V gene TRBV20-1 combines with J gene TRBJ2-1, with D perhaps matching TRBD2 (5 bases). CDR1 is DFQATT, CDR2 SNEGSKA, per germline (reference sequence). V dropped 4 bases and J dropped 4 bases, with 17 bases sitting between them. The CDR3 contains 15 residues. CDR3 region: CSAKDPGRTYNEQFF. The CDR3, as DNA: TGCAGTGCTAAAGATCCGGGAAGGACGTACAATGAGCAGTTCTTC.

V usage is TRBV29-1 and J usage is TRBJ2-3, with 7 bases aligning to TRBD1. This CDR3 has 13 residues. V lost 5 bases and J lost 6; bases outside the gene matches: 8. Per germline, CDR1 SQVTM and CDR2 ANQGSEA. CDR3 protein: CSVPGQNLDTQYF. The CDR3 DNA is TGCAGCGTTCCGGGACAGAACCTCGATACGCAGTATTTT.

Ten or more counts support this clonotype. The gene calls are TRBV5-5 and TRBJ2-3; TRBD1 agrees at 9 bases. This CDR3 is 16 amino acids long. Germline trimming cut 3 bases from V and 3 bases from J; bases unmatched to any gene: 8. Germline V CDR1 and CDR2: SGHKS, YYEKEE (reference sequence). The CDR3 DNA reads as TGTGCCAGCAGCTCCCCCGGACAGGGGAGAACAGATACGCAGTATTTT. This gives the protein CASSSPGQGRTDTQYF.

This clonotype occurred many times. This chain joins TRBV3-1 and TRBJ2-7; no clear D. Trimming took off 0 bases at V and 3 bases at J, with 3 bases between the two ends. This CDR3 has 12 amino acids. CDR1 LGHDT and CDR2 YNNKEL come from the germline V gene (reference sequence). CDR3 in DNA: TGTGCCAGCAGCCAAGACTACTACGAGCAGTACTTC. Encoded protein: CASSQDYYEQYF.

This clonotype was seen many times. The chain has TRBV5-6 and TRBJ2-7; possible D gene TRBD2, 6 bases. Trimming shortened V by 3 bases and J by 1 base, and 8 bases separated the two germline ends. Germline-derived CDR1 and CDR2 are SGHDT and YYEEEE. The CDR3 is 13 residues long. CDR3 sequence: CASSWEASYEQYF. In DNA form, the CDR3 reads TGTGCCAGCAGCTGGGAGGCTTCCTACGAGCAGTACTTC.

This clonotype was counted at least ten times. The chain employs TRBV7-9 and TRBJ2-1, with a tentative D call TRBD2 (6 bases). V gave up 1 base and J gave up 1 base, with 14 bases separating them. The CDR3 spans 17 residues. Germline CDR1 and CDR2: SEHNR and FQNEAQ (reference sequence). CDR3 DNA sequence: TGTGCCAGCAGCTTAGGGGGTCCAGGGAGGTCCTACAATGAGCAGTTCTTC. Encoded protein: CASSLGGPGRSYNEQFF.

This clonotype was seen many times. The gene calls are TRBV5-1 and TRBJ2-1; tentative D call: TRBD2 (7 bases). The CDR3 spans 15 residues. The germline V gene has CDR1 SGHRS and CDR2 YFSETQ. The ends were cut back, 2 bases at V and 5 bases at J, with 14 bases in the middle. The CDR3: CASSFPGGGNNEQFF. For the CDR3, the DNA is TGCGCCAGCAGCTTTCCCGGCGGGGGCAACAATGAGCAGTTCTTC. Together with reference TRBV5-1 and TRBJ2-1, the CDR3 gives the full variable domain: KAGVTQTPRYLIKTRGQQVTLSCSPISGHRSVSWYQQTPGQGLQFLFEYFSETQRNKGNFPGRFSGRQFSNSRSEMNVSTLELGDSALYLCASSFPGGGNNEQFFGPGTRLTVL.

There are a few counts of this clonotype. The J gene is TRBJ1-2, the V gene TRBV3-2; TRBD1, the D gene given by the table, was not confirmed from the DNA. TRBV3-2 constitutes a pseudogene. This CDR3 has 15 residues. CDR3 nucleotides: TGTGCCTGCAGTCGTGGGACGGAAGCTAACTATGGCTACACCTTC. This codes for CACSRGTEANYGYTF.

There are many counts of this clonotype. This chain joins TRBV12-3 or TRBV12-4 and TRBJ2-7; 7 nucleotides match TRBD1. The CDR3 has 15 residues. V shed 7 bases and J 0 bases; nucleotides not matched to a gene: 9. The CDR3 sequence: CASTMTGQSSYEQYF. The DNA for the CDR3 is TGTGCCAGCACTATGACAGGGCAAAGCTCCTACGAGCAGTACTTC.

Ten or more counts support this clonotype. The chain combines TRBV7-8 with TRBJ2-2; 8 nucleotides match TRBD2. The germline V gene has CDR1 SGHVS and CDR2 FQNEAQ. The CDR3 covers 15 residues. V lost 5 bases and J lost 0; bases outside the gene matches: 2. CDR3 amino acids: CASSRGLANTGELFF. CDR3 in DNA: TGTGCCAGCAGCCGGGGACTAGCGAACACCGGGGAGCTGTTTTTT.

Ten or more counts support this clonotype. The V gene is TRBV12-3 or TRBV12-4, the J gene TRBJ2-5, with 8 bases aligning to TRBD2. The trim removed 5 bases at V and 2 bases at J, leaving 1 base unmatched. This CDR3 region has 13 residues. The CDR3, as DNA: TGTGCCAGCAGTCCGGGGGGGCAAGAGACCCAGTACTTC. Translated, it gives CASSPGGQETQYF.

This clonotype was counted ten times or more. This chain joins TRBV12-3 or TRBV12-4 and TRBJ2-3; D is possibly TRBD1 (6 bases). The CDR3 has 15 amino acids. The V and J ends lost 7 bases and 2 bases respectively, with 16 bases between them. This CDR3 reads CASIPPGVSTDTQYF. The CDR3 nucleotides read TGTGCCAGCATCCCCCCAGGGGTCTCCACAGATACGCAGTATTTT.

This clonotype has a count of ten or more. V usage is TRBV5-1 and J usage is TRBJ2-5, with a tentative D call TRBD1 (6 bases). Deletions cut 5 bases from V and 2 bases from J, with 13 bases between. CDR3 length: 14 amino acids. CDR1 and CDR2 (germline): SGHRS, YFSETQ. This chain's CDR3 is CASSYRAPQETQYF. DNA of the CDR3: TGCGCCAGCAGTTACAGGGCCCCTCAAGAGACCCAGTACTTC.

This chain uses TRBV10-3 with TRBJ2-1, with TRBD1 matching 10 bases. Germline V gives CDR1 ENHRY, CDR2 SYGVKD. The CDR3 runs to 15 residues. The V gene end was trimmed by 4 bases and the J gene end by 3 bases; junction bases not matched to a gene: 3. The CDR3 is CAISGGQGYYNEQFF. DNA of the CDR3: TGTGCCATCAGTGGGGGACAGGGGTACTACAATGAGCAGTTCTTC.

This clonotype was observed at least ten times. The chain carries TRBV19 and TRBJ2-7; 10 bases align to TRBD2. With V trimmed by 5 bases and J by 7 bases, 20 bases remained unmatched. Germline V gene lookup returns CDR1 LNHDA and CDR2 SQIVND (reference sequence). The CDR3 spans 18 residues. CDR3 amino acids: CASSVSSGRLDSTGEQYF. The CDR3 bases are TGTGCCAGTAGTGTGTCTAGCGGGAGACTAGACTCTACGGGTGAGCAGTACTTC. Full variable domain (outside the CDR3, taken from reference TRBV19 and TRBJ2-7): DGGITQSPKYLFRKEGQNVTLSCEQNLNHDAMYWYRQDPGQGLRLIYYSQIVNDFQKGDIAEGYSVSREKKESFPLTVTSAQKNPTAFYLCASSVSSGRLDSTGEQYFGPGTRLTVT.

The chain joins TRBV5-1 to TRBJ2-1; weak D call: TRBD2 (5 bases). V was clipped by 0 bases and J by 7 bases, with 14 bases between them. Germline values: CDR1 SGHRS, CDR2 YFSETQ. The CDR3 is made up of 15 amino acids. The CDR3 loop reads CASSLVAGGWNEQFF. Written as DNA, the CDR3 is TGCGCCAGCAGCTTGGTGGCGGGCGGTTGGAATGAGCAGTTCTTC.

Regarding this clonotype: A much larger clone differs from this one at a single base, so this may be a read error. The chain uses TRBV12-3 or TRBV12-4 and TRBJ1-6, with D unresolved. This CDR3 contains 14 residues. The CDR3 DNA is TGTGCCATCAGTTTGTCAGTGATTAATTCACCCCTCCACTTT. This sequence encodes CAISLSVINSPLHF.